The clone carrying this TCR beta chain was observed many times. Its antigen remains unidentified. These data belong to a study of CD8+CD57+ T cells in acquired aplastic anemia. Study details: Yields of DNA that came from sorted CD4+ and CD8+ cells averaged roughly 3 ug. Healthy donors gave 9.5 million to 12 million reads on average for CD4+ cells. Overall study results and limits: Shared by patients and controls, twenty-nine CD8+ CDR3s were abundant in patients. Patients and controls had CD8+ Simpson's diversity values that were not significantly distinct.

The use of genomic DNA as template underpinned the TCR beta VDJ and CDR3 profiling. Each CDR3 protein is one row after TCRdb ran MiXCR on the reads. The table lists about 220,000 distinct CDR3 sequences, roughly 35% of them singletons, with about 1.1% in the top ten. This TCR came from a human donor in good health, serving as a control. Sequenced sample: sorted CD4+, CD8+, or CD8+CD57+ T cells (not recorded which) from PBMCs.

In nucleotides, the CDR3 is TGTGCCAGCAGCTTATTGGGGGGTACCTACGAGCAGTACTTC. Protein product: CASSLLGGTYEQYF. The rearrangement uses TRBV7-2 and TRBJ2-7, with a tentative D call TRBD2 (6 bases). CDR3 length equals 14 residues. V lost 2 bases, J lost 2 bases, and 10 bases lay in between. The V gene's germline CDR1 is SGHTA and CDR2 FQGNSA.